The 14 T cell receptor beta chains given below trace back to one sample, sequenced in a study of post-analysis software for immune sequencing data (dated by TCRdb to the mid-2010s). What the work shows at the level of the full study, not this receptor alone: Patients showed significantly higher frequencies than controls for roughly five TRBV segments, among them TRBV5-6, TRBV5-1 and TRBV20-1.

Libraries were made using PCR. The instrument given in TCRdb is Illumina HiSeq 2500. To reduce PCR and sequencing biases, unique molecular identifiers were built into the TCR beta cDNA libraries. Through fastp at Q25 and MiXCR, TCRdb rebuilt clones from the public reads, retaining in-frame beta chains. Duplicate CDR3 protein sequences are folded into a single record with the most common DNA and genes. Present in this sample are hundreds of thousands of distinct CDR3 sequences, approximately 53% of which were seen just once. Together, the top ten hold roughly 4.4% of the sample. Their antigens are not known. The sequencing input was blood. The receptor set was obtained from a girl aged 10 to 17 with multiple sclerosis.

The rearrangement uses TRBV20-1 and TRBJ1-2; no definite D call. The germline V gene encodes CDR1 DFQATT and CDR2 SNEGSKA (reference sequence). CDR3 size: 12 residues. In nucleotides, the CDR3 is TGCAGCGCGGATGCAGCTAACTATGGCTACACCTTC. As protein: CSADAANYGYTF.

This clonotype was seen a single time. The chain combines TRBV12-5 with TRBJ1-4; D is unresolved. V lost 1 base to trimming and J lost 0 bases, with 21 bases between them. Germline V CDR1 and CDR2: LGHNT, FRNRAP. CDR3 size: 20 residues. This CDR3 reads CASGLALPARDTSTNEKLFF. CDR3 nucleotide sequence: TGTGCTAGTGGTTTGGCCCTACCAGCAAGAGATACGTCAACTAATGAAAAACTGTTTTTT.

This clonotype appeared a single time. This rearrangement joins TRBV24-1 to TRBJ2-3; D could derive from TRBD1 or TRBD2 (7 bases each). V dropped 3 bases and J dropped 5 bases, with 17 bases sitting between them. The CDR3 extends over 16 amino acids. Per the germline V gene, CDR1 is KGHDR and CDR2 is SFDVKD. CDR3 nucleotide sequence: TGTGCCACCAGTGATCCCAGGGGGGGAGATGGAGATACGCAGTATTTT. Protein sequence: CATSDPRGGDGDTQYF.

The rearrangement links TRBV5-5 to TRBJ1-4; the D is unclear. Germline-derived CDR1 and CDR2 are SGHKS and YYEKEE (reference sequence). The CDR3 loop spans 17 amino acids. V lost 2 bases and J lost 0, with 14 bases in between. CDR3 in DNA: TGTGCCAGCAGCTTACTTCCGACCGCAGCAACTAATGAAAAACTGTTTTTT. It encodes CASSLLPTAATNEKLFF.

This chain uses TRBV5-1 with TRBJ2-7; TRBD2 aligns across 9 bases. Germline CDR1 is SGHRS and CDR2 is YFSETQ. This CDR3 contains 18 residues. The V and J ends lost 3 bases and 2 bases, in that order; junction bases with no gene match: 15. CDR3 protein: CASSSELLAGEGTYEQYF. CDR3 bases: TGCGCCAGCAGCTCGGAACTTTTAGCGGGAGAGGGGACCTACGAGCAGTACTTC. The whole variable domain, remainder taken from reference TRBV5-1 and TRBJ2-7, is KAGVTQTPRYLIKTRGQQVTLSCSPISGHRSVSWYQQTPGQGLQFLFEYFSETQRNKGNFPGRFSGRQFSNSRSEMNVSTLELGDSALYLCASSSELLAGEGTYEQYFGPGTRLTVT.

Comments on this clonotype: Relative to the germline gene, one junction end is altered; a read error may explain this. CDR3 DNA: TGCGCCAGCAGCTCCCCACGGGACTCAACCTACAATGAGCAGTTCTTC. Translation: CASSSPRDSTYNEQFF. The V and J genes are TRBV6-6 and TRBJ2-1; D is perhaps TRBD2 (6 bases). Per germline, CDR1 MNHNY and CDR2 SVGAGI (reference sequence). The CDR3 runs 16 residues.

This clonotype has only a few counts. This sequence joins TRBV20-1 and TRBJ2-3; D possibly corresponds to TRBD2 (7 bases). The CDR3 has 15 amino acids. The V end was cut by 5 bases, the J end by 4 bases, with 19 bases between. The germline CDR1 and CDR2 sequences are DFQATT and SNEGSKA (reference sequence). Here the CDR3 DNA reads TGCAGTGCTGGGGGACGCGGGGGCCCAGCAGATACGCAGTATTTT. Protein sequence: CSAGGRGGPADTQYF.

The CDR3 sequence is CASSQAGALGEKLFF. The CDR3 DNA reads TGCGCCAGCAGCCAAGCGGGGGCGCTGGGGGAAAAACTGTTTTTT. The rearrangement links TRBV4-1 to TRBJ1-4, with a tentative D call TRBD1 (6 bases). The V and J ends lost 1 base and 8 bases respectively, with 14 bases between them. Looked up from germline, CDR1 is MGHRA and CDR2 is YSYEKL. This CDR3 region has 15 residues.

V is TRBV25-1 and J is TRBJ2-7; maybe TRBD2 (5 bases). V shed 5 bases and J shed 2 bases, with 19 bases lying between them. Germline lookup yields CDR1 MGHDK and CDR2 SYGVNS. The CDR3 spans 16 residues. CDR3 region: CASSIMRGRSTYEQYF. The CDR3 coding sequence is TGTGCCAGCAGTATCATGCGCGGGCGGTCGACCTACGAGCAGTACTTC.

This chain connects TRBV6-6 to TRBJ2-7; 8 bases align to TRBD1. After removal of 4 bases from V and 7 bases from J, the junction contained 18 bases not matched to a gene. The CDR3 totals 17 residues. CDR1 and CDR2 from the germline V gene are MNHNY and SVGAGI (reference sequence). The CDR3 region is CASSFARTGRTYNEQYF. CDR3 DNA sequence: TGTGCCAGCAGTTTTGCTAGGACAGGGAGGACCTACAATGAGCAGTACTTC.

The chain joins TRBV27 to TRBJ2-3, with D maybe TRBD2 (5 bases). Germline CDR1 reads MNHEY; CDR2 reads SMNVEV (reference sequence). The CDR3 runs to 12 residues. V lost 10 bases to trimming and J lost 4 bases, with 12 bases between them. CDR3 region: CATRGYPDTQYF. The CDR3 nucleotides are TGTGCCACGCGCGGGTACCCAGATACGCAGTATTTT.

This CDR3 reads CATSHGQQETQYF. CDR3 DNA sequence: TGTGCCACCAGTCACGGACAGCAAGAGACCCAGTACTTC. The gene calls are TRBV24-1 and TRBJ2-5; tentatively, D is TRBD1 (6 bases). Germline V gene data show CDR1 as KGHDR and CDR2 as SFDVKD. The CDR3 extends over 13 amino acids. The V gene lost 6 bases and the J gene lost 2 bases, with 9 bases spanning the gap.

V and J are TRBV29-1 and TRBJ2-7, with 8 positions matching TRBD1. Germline loops: CDR1 SQVTM, CDR2 ANQGSEA. Trimming removed 6 bases from V and 5 bases from J; junction bases left unmatched: 12. This CDR3 has 14 residues. The CDR3 region has the DNA TGCAGCGTCCCTAGGACAGGGAGGATCAACGAGCAGTACTTC. Amino acids: CSVPRTGRINEQYF.

Concerning this clonotype: It is likely a read error, because the conserved phenylalanine at the end of the CDR3 is missing. J is TRBJ2-1 and V is TRBV9, with a possible D match to TRBD2 (6 bases). This CDR3 is built from 16 residues. In germline, CDR1 is SGDLS, CDR2 YYNGEE. V dropped 1 base and J dropped 5 bases, with 16 bases sitting between them. The CDR3 nucleotides read TGTGCCAGCAGCGTACTGGGGGGTGCGGGGCACAATGAGCAGTTCTCC. Protein sequence: CASSVLGGAGHNEQFS.